This T cell receptor (beta chain) was recorded in a study of regulatory T cells in long-lasting Graves disease. Regarding the study as a whole: Those with persistent disease had in common more public clonotypes (more than 2,500) than new patients (approximately 990).

As concerns this clonotype: The antigen is unknown. It is likely a read error: a sequence one base away is far more abundant.

This sample's time point: newly diagnosed GD, antithyroid drugs for less than 3 months. PBMC RNA served as the TCR library source. Building the TCR beta libraries relied on iRepertoire HTBI primers, and CDR3 regions underwent Arm-PCR. TCRdb redid the calling of the multiplex PCR reads with MiXCR, one entry per CDR3 protein. This sample has roughly 530,000 distinct CDR3 sequences, with 15% to 20% found just once. These records were also assigned to another study, of T cells in Graves' hyperthyroidism and ophthalmopathy. That study adds: Progression to ophthalmopathy was predicted a median of roughly 6.6 months early.

The TCR originated in a woman between 40 and 65 years old with Graves disease. The sample here was peripheral blood mononuclear cells (PBMCs), taken at new diagnosis, from a patient treated with antithyroid drugs.

Written as DNA, the CDR3 is TGTGCCAGCAGCTTAATCCGGGGATACCAAGGGACCCAGTACTTC. Translation gives CASSLIRGYQGTQYF. This chain uses TRBV11-2 with TRBJ2-1; D might be TRBD2 (5 bases). The J call may be mistaken, given a closer DNA end match to TRBJ2-5. Germline CDR1 reads SGHAT; CDR2 reads FQNNGV. The CDR3 is made up of 15 amino acids.